The clone carrying this TCR beta chain was seen just once. Its matching antigen is unknown. V was clipped by 3 bases and J by 3 bases, with 3 bases between them. The CDR3 is 11 amino acids. The germline V gene encodes CDR1 MNHEY and CDR2 SMNVEV (reference sequence). Primers: 60 Vbeta forward and 13 Jbeta reverse. Sequenced by immunoSEQ multiplex PCR; TCRdb stores in-frame clones only, minus some. The repertoire consists of some 190,000 clones, with about 84% occurring once and the leading ten covering roughly 14%. The source of the sample is a study of cytomegalovirus exposure and HLA in healthy donors. Study-level background: A preliminary data release comprised 80 million or so unique TCRs obtained from HLA-typed donors.

Study-level points and caveats: The study flagged approximately 180 TCR beta chains as cytomegalovirus-associated. A few chains tied to CMV proved CMV antigen-specific in vitro. HLA alleles were associated with roughly 17,000 TCR beta sequences in a later analysis at 0.05 false discovery rate.

The chain joins TRBV27 to TRBJ2-7; D remains ambiguous. The specimen was PBMCs. This sequence originates from a woman aged 25-40 years in good health and CMV-seropositive. Here the CDR3 reads CASSFGYEQYF. CDR3 bases: TGTGCCAGCAGTTTCGGCTACGAGCAGTACTTC.